Described below is a single T cell receptor beta chain sequence and its context. Its antigen is currently unknown. 60 Vbeta and 13 Jbeta primers were used in PCR. Only in-frame clones appear in the TCRdb table, and some are missing; sequencing was by immunoSEQ multiplex PCR. The sample holds 75,000 to 95,000 clones, about 87% seen once. This CDR3 is 15 amino acids long. Germline V gene data show CDR1 as SGHAT and CDR2 as FQNNGV. J was trimmed by 1 base and V by 3 bases; bases with no gene match: 5. As for the donors, each was a healthy bone marrow donor. The data derive from a study of cytomegalovirus exposure and HLA in healthy donors. Study outcomes and limitations: Among the sequence variants, a highly shared cluster was likely an artifact of sequencing. Confirmation in vitro established that a few CMV-associated chains were specific for CMV antigens. Despite most TCR sequences being rare, some public TCRs occurred in many donors.

The gene calls are TRBV11-2 and TRBJ2-5; 7 bases are a match to TRBD1. This receptor was taken from a man between 18 and 29 years old in good health and CMV-seronegative. Sequenced: PBMCs. For the CDR3, the DNA is TGTGCCAGCAGCTTGGGACAGCTACTCCAAGAGACCCAGTACTTC. Amino acid sequence: CASSLGQLLQETQYF.